This section outlines one T cell receptor beta chain sequence together with its context. The antigen remains unidentified. V was shortened by 2 bases and J by 0 bases, with 10 bases between the two germline ends. This CDR3 has 15 amino acids. The V gene's germline CDR1 is MNHEY and CDR2 SVGAGI. The data are from a study of T cell responses to AZD1222 COVID-19 vaccine. General study results and limits: Baseline serostatus was positive in only a handful of AZD1222 recipients.

TCRdb's table, derived via immunoSEQ multiplex PCR, lists solely in-frame clones and lacks some. Among some 110,000 clones listed, over 75% were seen once. V and J are TRBV6-5 and TRBJ1-1, with D hard to call. The source is an adult in good health. The sequences come from peripheral blood, collected on day 0 of AZD1222 vaccination. Written as DNA, the CDR3 is TGTGCCAGCAGTTACGACTGGCAGGTGAACACTGAAGCTTTCTTT. Amino acid sequence: CASSYDWQVNTEAFF.